The 32 T cell receptor beta chains presented below share a single source sample, sequenced in a study of blood T cell repertoires in COVID-19. The data were produced by immunoSEQ multiplex PCR, yet TCRdb's version contains in-frame clones alone and is incomplete. The sample shows around 94,000 clones, 80% of them seen only once. Sequenced: peripheral blood. These receptors originate from a human donor in a cohort sampled during active COVID-19.

The rearrangement links TRBV4-1 to TRBJ2-7, with TRBD2 identical over 8 bases. This CDR3 spans 14 amino acids. V lost 3 bases to trimming and J lost 2 bases; unmatched junction nucleotides: 3. In germline, CDR1 is MGHRA, CDR2 YSYEKL. The CDR3 DNA follows: TGCGCCAGCAGCCAGCGGGAGGCAACCTACGAGCAGTACTTC. Its protein product is CASSQREATYEQYF.

V gene TRBV4-1 combines with J gene TRBJ1-5; maybe TRBD1 (6 bases). This CDR3 contains 17 residues. Trimming left V 1 base short and J 4 bases short, with 17 bases between. Germline CDR1 is MGHRA and CDR2 is YSYEKL. CDR3 bases: TGCGCCAGCAGCCAAGTCTCTGGCAGGGGCGGGAATCAGCCCCAGCATTTT. It yields the protein CASSQVSGRGGNQPQHF.

This rearrangement joins TRBV2 to TRBJ1-2; 8 bases line up with TRBD1. V was clipped by 8 bases and J by 2 bases; unmatched bases: 19. This CDR3 has 18 residues. Looked up from germline, CDR1 is SNHLY and CDR2 is FYNNEI. In DNA, the CDR3 is TGTGCCAGCGCAACGGACAGGGCCCTTACGAATTTCAACTATGGCTACACCTTC. This codes for CASATDRALTNFNYGYTF.

This clone was observed a handful of times. The V call is TRBV30, the J call TRBJ2-1, with TRBD2 identical over 8 bases. The germline gives CDR1 GTSNPN, CDR2 SVGIG (reference sequence). The CDR3 covers 12 residues. The trim removed 2 bases at V and 9 bases at J, leaving 3 bases unmatched. In DNA, the CDR3 is TGTGCCTGGAGTACAAGCGGGAGTGAGCAGTTCTTC. Protein: CAWSTSGSEQFF.

The chain combines TRBV10-2 with TRBJ2-7; 7 positions match TRBD1. J lost 6 bases, V lost 3 bases, and 8 bases had no gene match. This CDR3 is 14 amino acids long. Germline V gives CDR1 WSHSY, CDR2 SAAADI. Written as DNA, the CDR3 is TGCGCCAGCAGTGAAAACGGACAGGCCTCCGAGCAGTACTTC. Translated, it gives CASSENGQASEQYF.

The chain employs TRBV29-1 and TRBJ1-1, with 11 bases matching TRBD1. With 3 bases clipped from V and 6 bases from J, the junction kept 6 bases outside the gene matches. The CDR3 is 14 residues long. Looked up from germline, CDR1 is SQVTM and CDR2 is ANQGSEA. CDR3 sequence: CSVDPGQGVSEAFF. CDR3 DNA: TGCAGCGTTGACCCGGGACAGGGGGTTTCTGAAGCTTTCTTT.

This clone came up once. J is TRBJ1-4 and V is TRBV6-5; D not resolved. This CDR3 has 15 amino acids. Germline V CDR1 and CDR2: MNHEY, SVGAGI. The V end lost 5 bases, the J end lost 8 bases, and 18 bases lay between the germline ends. In DNA form, the CDR3 reads TGTGCCAGCAGTCCGGACCCCTCGAGGGAAGAAAAACTGTTTTTT. Its translation: CASSPDPSREEKLFF.

V gene TRBV4-1 combines with J gene TRBJ2-2; no definite D call. Trimming left V 2 bases short and J 6 bases short, with 7 bases between. The CDR3 runs to 13 residues. The germline V gene encodes CDR1 MGHRA and CDR2 YSYEKL. CDR3: CASSQSEPGELFF. CDR3 nucleotides: TGCGCCAGCAGCCAATCCGAGCCCGGGGAGCTGTTTTTT.

CDR3 protein: CASSVSVGVTDTQYF. The DNA of the CDR3 is TGTGCCAGCAGCGTATCGGTGGGAGTCACAGATACGCAGTATTTT. This chain connects TRBV9 to TRBJ2-3, with D perhaps matching TRBD2 (5 bases). This CDR3 is 15 amino acids long. V gave up 1 base and J gave up 2 bases, with 11 bases separating them. Germline CDR1 SGDLS, CDR2 YYNGEE.

The CDR3 sequence: CSASSGVSYNEQFF. CDR3 bases: TGCAGTGCTAGTAGCGGGGTCTCCTACAATGAGCAGTTCTTC. The J gene is TRBJ2-1, the V gene TRBV20-1; 8 bases are a match to TRBD2. This CDR3 has 14 residues. The germline V gene encodes CDR1 DFQATT and CDR2 SNEGSKA (reference sequence). V was pared by 3 bases and J by 0 bases, with 1 base of the junction left unmatched.

V gene TRBV2 combines with J gene TRBJ2-7, with D tentatively TRBD1 (6 bases). Trimming stripped 2 bases from V and 7 bases from J, with 15 bases between. CDR1 and CDR2 (germline): SNHLY, FYNNEI. This CDR3 has 14 amino acids. The chain's CDR3 is CASSETDSLREQYF. In DNA, the CDR3 is TGTGCCAGCAGTGAAACGGACAGCCTACGAGAGCAGTACTTC.

This clone has a handful of counts. V usage is TRBV30 and J usage is TRBJ2-7; 12 bases align to TRBD1. CDR3 length: 14 residues. V lost 3 bases, J lost 6 bases, and 6 bases stayed unmatched. Germline V lookup: CDR1 GTSNPN, CDR2 SVGIG (reference sequence). The CDR3 spells CAWSPGTGGGEQYF. CDR3 coding DNA: TGTGCCTGGAGCCCCGGGACAGGGGGCGGCGAGCAGTACTTC. Drawing the rest from reference TRBV30 and TRBJ2-7, the complete variable domain is SQTIHQWPATLVQPVGSPLSLECTVEGTSNPNLYWYRQAAGRGLQLLFYSVGIGQISSEVPQNLSASRPQDRQFILSSKKLLLSDSGFYLCAWSPGTGGGEQYFGPGTRLTVT.

This chain connects TRBV5-4 to TRBJ2-7; 9 nucleotides match TRBD2. The CDR3 loop spans 15 amino acids. CDR1 SGHNT and CDR2 YYREEE come from the germline V gene (reference sequence). Trimming cost V 1 base and J 4 bases; bases outside gene matches: 6. The CDR3 region is CASSLQAGGGYEQYF. CDR3 DNA sequence: TGTGCCAGCAGCTTGCAAGCGGGGGGCGGATACGAGCAGTACTTC. Variable domain in full (rest from reference TRBV5-4 and TRBJ2-7): ETGVTQSPTHLIKTRGQQVTLRCSSQSGHNTVSWYQQALGQGPQFIFQYYREEENGRGNFPPRFSGLQFPNYSSELNVNALELDDSALYLCASSLQAGGGYEQYFGPGTRLTVT.

The chain combines TRBV11-2 with TRBJ2-5; 11 bases agree with TRBD2. Germline CDR1 SGHAT, CDR2 FQNNGV. This CDR3 spans 18 amino acids. V lost 5 bases, J lost 2 bases, and 13 bases stayed unmatched. This CDR3 reads CASSPLGTSGLMQETQYF. CDR3 DNA: TGTGCCAGCAGCCCCCTAGGGACTAGCGGCCTGATGCAAGAGACCCAGTACTTC.

V is TRBV10-3 and J is TRBJ2-5; D is undetermined. V was shortened by 3 bases and J by 4 bases, with 6 bases between the two germline ends. This CDR3 has 12 amino acids. The germline V gene has CDR1 ENHRY and CDR2 SYGVKD. Written as DNA, the CDR3 is TGTGCCATCAGTGAACGGAGAGAGACCCAGTACTTC. Its protein is CAISERRETQYF.

This chain links TRBV20-1 with TRBJ1-5, with D unclear. Trimming pared 6 bases from V and 3 bases from J, leaving 6 bases between. The CDR3 is made up of 11 amino acids. Germline CDR1 is DFQATT and CDR2 is SNEGSKA (reference sequence). CDR3 sequence (DNA): TGCAGTGCCGTTAACAATCAGCCCCAGCATTTT. Amino acid sequence: CSAVNNQPQHF.

Only one count was recorded for this clone. This sequence joins TRBV9 and TRBJ1-1; 7 bases map to TRBD1. The CDR3 extends over 15 amino acids. Losses at the gene ends were 0 bases for V and 5 bases for J; bases not matched to a gene: 7. Germline CDR1 SGDLS, CDR2 YYNGEE. CDR3: CASSVGIDRETEAFF. The CDR3 DNA reads TGTGCCAGCAGCGTAGGAATCGACAGGGAAACTGAAGCTTTCTTT.

This chain links TRBV28 with TRBJ2-1, with D perhaps matching TRBD1 (5 bases). Trimming stripped 6 bases from V and 3 bases from J, with 9 bases between. This CDR3 comprises 13 residues. Germline V gene sequence: CDR1 MDHEN, CDR2 SYDVKM. The CDR3 here is CASSLDSYNEQFF. The CDR3 DNA sequence: TGTGCCAGCAGCCTCGACAGCTACAATGAGCAGTTCTTC. Looking up the rest from reference TRBV28 and TRBJ2-1 gives the full variable domain: DVKVTQSSRYLVKRTGEKVFLECVQDMDHENMFWYRQDPGLGLRLIYFSYDVKMKEKGDIPEGYSVSREKKERFSLILESASTNQTSMYLCASSLDSYNEQFFGPGTRLTVL.

The chain recombines TRBV30 with TRBJ2-5; D unresolved. Trimming removed 3 bases from V and 4 bases from J, with 9 bases in between. Germline V gives CDR1 GTSNPN, CDR2 SVGIG (reference sequence). CDR3 length: 12 amino acids. CDR3 DNA sequence: TGTGCCTGGAGACGGTACTCAGAGACCCAGTACTTC. Its protein is CAWRRYSETQYF.

This clone was recorded at least ten times. The gene calls are TRBV19 and TRBJ1-3; D uncertain. There are 14 residues in the CDR3. V was pared by 3 bases and J by 7 bases, with 13 bases between. Germline V gene lookup returns CDR1 LNHDA and CDR2 SQIVND (reference sequence). The DNA for the CDR3 is TGTGCCAGTAGTATCGGTTTTGGAGGGAACACCATATATTTT. Translated: CASSIGFGGNTIYF.

This chain joins TRBV5-1 and TRBJ2-3; 9 positions match TRBD2. Trimming took 4 bases from V and 2 from J; bases not matched to a gene: 11. In germline, CDR1 is SGHRS, CDR2 YFSETQ. The CDR3 has 17 amino acids. The CDR3 nucleotides read TGCGCCAGCAGCCCATTAGGGCTAGCGGGACCCACAGATACGCAGTATTTT. Its translation: CASSPLGLAGPTDTQYF.

The chain joins TRBV7-9 to TRBJ2-7; weak D call: TRBD1 (5 bases). The V end was cut by 1 base, the J end by 5 bases, with 18 bases between. The germline V gene has CDR1 SEHNR and CDR2 FQNEAQ (reference sequence). This CDR3 comprises 16 residues. The CDR3 DNA is TGTGCCAGCAGCTTAGGTGGGCAGGGTAGAGTCGACGAGCAGTACTTC. It codes for CASSLGGQGRVDEQYF.

The chain is built from TRBV2 and TRBJ2-7; D is unclear. The CDR3 is 13 residues long. Germline V CDR1 and CDR2: SNHLY, FYNNEI. Trimming took off 8 bases at V and 3 bases at J, with 14 bases between the two ends. The CDR3 reads CASVSTRFYEQYF. CDR3 sequence (DNA): TGTGCCAGCGTTTCAACCAGATTCTACGAGCAGTACTTC.

J is TRBJ2-7 and V is TRBV5-1; 11 nucleotides align to TRBD1. CDR3 length equals 14 residues. Germline CDR1 is SGHRS and CDR2 is YFSETQ. V trimming: 4 bases; J trimming: 6 bases; junction bases outside the gene matches: 6. The CDR3 coding sequence is TGCGCCAGCAGCCCCGGGACAGGGGGGATCGAGCAGTACTTC. Its translation is CASSPGTGGIEQYF.

The V call is TRBV7-9, the J call TRBJ1-2; 7 positions agree with TRBD1. The length of the CDR3 is 15 residues. The V gene end was trimmed by 6 bases and the J gene end by 2 bases; junction bases not matched to a gene: 9. The germline V gene encodes CDR1 SEHNR and CDR2 FQNEAQ (reference sequence). The CDR3 region is CASRIGTDSNYGYTF. The CDR3 DNA reads as TGTGCCAGCAGGATCGGGACAGATTCAAACTATGGCTACACCTTC. Full variable domain (outside the CDR3, taken from reference TRBV7-9 and TRBJ1-2): DTGVSQNPRHKITKRGQNVTFRCDPISEHNRLYWYRQTLGQGPEFLTYFQNEAQLEKSRLLSDRFSAERPKGSFSTLEIQRTEQGDSAMYLCASRIGTDSNYGYTFGSGTRLTVV.

CDR3 loop: CAAFYWGRGTEAFF. The CDR3 coding sequence is TGTGCCGCCTTTTATTGGGGGCGTGGGACTGAAGCTTTCTTT. This sequence joins TRBV6-5 and TRBJ1-1; D is perhaps TRBD1 (6 bases). This CDR3 region has 14 residues. Germline assignment: CDR1 MNHEY and CDR2 SVGAGI. Trimming left V 11 bases short and J 5 bases short, with 21 bases between.

The CDR3 nucleotides read TGTGCCAGCAGTCCCCGGGGGTCTGGGGTATATAATGAAAAACTGTTTTTT. As protein: CASSPRGSGVYNEKLFF. The chain links TRBV6-6 to TRBJ1-4; perhaps TRBD1 as D (5 bases). The germline V gene encodes CDR1 MNHNY and CDR2 SVGAGI (reference sequence). This CDR3 region has 17 residues. Trimming shortened V by 5 bases and J by 4 bases, and 20 bases separated the two germline ends.

The rearrangement uses TRBV19 and TRBJ1-5, with D perhaps TRBD1 (5 bases). There are 15 residues in the CDR3. The ends were cut back, 3 bases at V and 4 bases at J, with 13 bases in the middle. The V gene's germline CDR1 is LNHDA and CDR2 SQIVND (reference sequence). This CDR3 is CASSIRMGGNQPQHF. The CDR3 DNA follows: TGTGCCAGTAGTATTCGAATGGGGGGTAATCAGCCCCAGCATTTT.

This clone has only a few counts. The CDR3 loop is CASSSNTQPNTEAFF. The CDR3 DNA sequence: TGCGCCAGCAGCTCCAACACCCAACCGAACACTGAAGCTTTCTTT. The chain recombines TRBV5-1 with TRBJ1-1; D is unresolved. The CDR3 covers 15 residues. V lost 3 bases, J lost 1 base, and 13 bases lay in between. Germline values: CDR1 SGHRS, CDR2 YFSETQ.

The chain links TRBV6-5 to TRBJ2-7, with TRBD1 identical over 8 bases. The V and J ends lost 10 bases and 3 bases, in that order; junction bases with no gene match: 11. Per germline, CDR1 MNHEY and CDR2 SVGAGI. CDR3 length: 14 residues. Here the CDR3 reads CATRTGTVLYEQYF. Written as DNA, the CDR3 is TGTGCCACCAGGACAGGGACGGTACTCTACGAGCAGTACTTC.

The chain uses TRBV6-5 and TRBJ2-7; possibly TRBD2 for D (5 bases). Per the germline V gene, CDR1 is MNHEY and CDR2 is SVGAGI. Trimming left V 6 bases short and J 5 bases short, with 14 bases between. The CDR3 sequence is 13 residues long. CDR3: CASRRVNGHEQYF. CDR3 nucleotide sequence: TGTGCCAGCAGGAGGGTAAATGGTCACGAGCAGTACTTC.

The gene calls are TRBV27 and TRBJ2-7, with 9 bases that match TRBD2. The CDR3 spans 14 residues. Germline V CDR1 and CDR2: MNHEY, SMNVEV (reference sequence). Trimming took 6 bases from V and 2 from J; bases not matched to a gene: 5. The CDR3 DNA reads as TGTGCCAGCAGAGTCTTAGCGGGGGCCTACGAGCAGTACTTC. It encodes CASRVLAGAYEQYF.